These T cell receptor beta chains were read from a single sample in a study of CD4 T cell repertoires in COVID-19. Generated by immunoSEQ multiplex PCR, the TCRdb table keeps only in-frame clones and is missing some. The sample consists of approximately 24,000 clones, over 90% of them appearing once. The sample consisted of circulating follicular helper CD4+ T cells (cTfh) from blood, taken before the COVID-19 pandemic. Receptors originate from a human donor who had COVID-19. The CDR3 runs from the conserved cysteine through the conserved F or W. The D gene is left open where the match is weak.

TGTGCCAGTAGTCGCACTAGCGGGGAGGGGTCCGGGGAGCTGTTTTTT,CASSRTSGEGSGELFF,TRBJ2-2,TRBV19,16,TRBD2
TGTGCCAGTAGCCTGCTGGGGACAGGGACTGGAAACACCATATATTTT,CASSLLGTGTGNTIYF,TRBJ1-3,TRBV19,16,TRBD1
TGTGCCAGCAGTGAAAGACAGGGGTCCTTTTATGGCTACACCTTC,CASSERQGSFYGYTF,TRBJ1-2,TRBV6-1,15,TRBD1
TGTGCCAGTAGTCCCCAACCCGGCGGGGGACAGGGGTTCACCGGGGAGCTGTTTTTT,CASSPQPGGGQGFTGELFF,TRBJ2-2,TRBV19,19,TRBD1
TGCGCCAGCAGCCAACTGGACATGGGACTAGCGGGAACCCACGAGCAGTACTTC,CASSQLDMGLAGTHEQYF,TRBJ2-7,TRBV4-1,18,TRBD2
TGTGCCAGCAGTTACGACAGGGGATTTAACCAAGAGACCCAGTACTTC,CASSYDRGFNQETQYF,TRBJ2-5,TRBV6-5,16,TRBD1
TGTGCCAGCAGCTCTACAACGAGACAGGGTAGGAACGAGCAGTACTTC,CASSSTTRQGRNEQYF,TRBJ2-7,TRBV5-6,16,TRBD1
TGTGCCAGCAGCTCTTCCGGGTTGGATGAAAAACTGTTTTTT,CASSSSGLDEKLFF,TRBJ1-4,TRBV5-4,14,-
TGTGCCAGGGAGGGGCAAAGCCGCGATGAGCAGTTCTTC,CAREGQSRDEQFF,TRBJ2-1,TRBV2,13,-
TGTGCCAGCAGCCTTCGGGAGGTGACACCCGAGCAGTACTTC,CASSLREVTPEQYF,TRBJ2-7,TRBV11-1,14,TRBD2
TGCGCCAGCAGCTTGGACAGCTCCTATAATTCACCCCTCCACTTT,CASSLDSSYNSPLHF,TRBJ1-6,TRBV5-1,15,-
TGCGCCAGCAGCTTGGGAGACAGGATCAGCTACGAGCAGTACTTC,CASSLGDRISYEQYF,TRBJ2-7,TRBV5-1,15,-